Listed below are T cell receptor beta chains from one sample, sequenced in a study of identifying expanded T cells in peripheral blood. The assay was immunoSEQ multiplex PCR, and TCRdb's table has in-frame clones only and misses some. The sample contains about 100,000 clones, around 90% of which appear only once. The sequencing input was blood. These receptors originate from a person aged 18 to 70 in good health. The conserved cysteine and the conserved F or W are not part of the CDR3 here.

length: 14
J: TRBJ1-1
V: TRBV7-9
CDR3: ASSLSRDRVNTEAF

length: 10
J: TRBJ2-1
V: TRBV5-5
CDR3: ASRQSEGEQF

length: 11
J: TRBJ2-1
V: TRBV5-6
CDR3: ASSLRAGVEQF

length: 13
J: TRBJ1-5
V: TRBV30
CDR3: AWSLWGGVDQPQH

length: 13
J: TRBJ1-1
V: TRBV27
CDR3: ASSLYGNSNTEAF

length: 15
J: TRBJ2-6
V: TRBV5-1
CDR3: ASMIGSARVGANVLT

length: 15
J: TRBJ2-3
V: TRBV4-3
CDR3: ASSPGLAGVGTDTQY

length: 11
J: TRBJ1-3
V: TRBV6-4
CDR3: ASSPTAGNTIY

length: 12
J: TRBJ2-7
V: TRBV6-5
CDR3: ASSLERTIYEQY

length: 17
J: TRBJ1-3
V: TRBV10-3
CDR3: AISESRDSSSPSGNTIY